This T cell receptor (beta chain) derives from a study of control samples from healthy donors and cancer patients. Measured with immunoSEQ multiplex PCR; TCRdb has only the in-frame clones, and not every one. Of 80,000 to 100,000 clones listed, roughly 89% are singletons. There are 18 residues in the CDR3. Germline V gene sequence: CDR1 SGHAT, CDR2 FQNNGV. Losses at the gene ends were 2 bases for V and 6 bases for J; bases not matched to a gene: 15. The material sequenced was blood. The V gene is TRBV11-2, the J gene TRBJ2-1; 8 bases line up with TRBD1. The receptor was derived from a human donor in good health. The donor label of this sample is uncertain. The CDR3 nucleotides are TGTGCCAGCAGCTTAAACAACAGGGGGTTAACCCGTCTCAATGAGCAGTTCTTC. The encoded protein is CASSLNNRGLTRLNEQFF.